The 30 T cell receptor beta chains listed next were all sequenced from one sample in a study of cytomegalovirus exposure and HLA in healthy donors. Both 60 Vbeta primers and 13 Jbeta primers went into the PCR. Clones were read by immunoSEQ multiplex PCR, and TCRdb kept only the in-frame ones, dropping some. The profile covers roughly 180,000 clones, with around 74% appearing a single time and approximately 2.3% taken by the ten largest. Material: PBMCs. The origin of the receptors is a female donor in good health and CMV-seronegative.

The V and J genes are TRBV5-1 and TRBJ1-6; 9 bases are shared with TRBD1. The CDR3 length is 14 residues. V lost 4 bases, J lost 7 bases, and 3 bases stayed unmatched. Germline values: CDR1 SGHRS, CDR2 YFSETQ. CDR3 nucleotide sequence: TGCGCCAGCAGCCCGGACAGGGGAAATTCACCCCTCCACTTT. Translation gives CASSPDRGNSPLHF.

The gene calls are TRBV28 and TRBJ2-7; 7 nucleotides agree with TRBD2. V dropped 2 bases and J dropped 4; count of bases not matched to a gene: 8. Germline CDR1 reads MDHEN; CDR2 reads SYDVKM. The CDR3 sequence is 15 residues long. CDR3: CASSLNRWREYEQYF. In DNA, the CDR3 is TGTGCCAGCAGTTTAAATCGGTGGCGGGAGTACGAGCAGTACTTC.

This chain joins TRBV9 and TRBJ2-7; D may be TRBD2 (7 bases). Deletions cut 0 bases from V and 5 bases from J, with 15 bases between. This CDR3 is 15 amino acids long. Germline loops: CDR1 SGDLS, CDR2 YYNGEE. CDR3 loop: CASSVEGEGENEQYF. In DNA form, the CDR3 reads TGTGCCAGCAGCGTAGAGGGGGAGGGGGAGAACGAGCAGTACTTC.

This clone was counted a few times. This chain connects TRBV19 to TRBJ2-1; a weak D match, TRBD1 (5 bases). The CDR3 runs 14 residues. The V end lost 3 bases, the J end lost 1 base, and 7 bases lay between the germline ends. The germline V gene has CDR1 LNHDA and CDR2 SQIVND (reference sequence). This CDR3 reads CASSIKGSYNEQFF. As DNA, the CDR3 is TGTGCCAGTAGTATCAAGGGGTCCTACAATGAGCAGTTCTTC.

The chain combines TRBV29-1 with TRBJ1-4; 9 bases are shared with TRBD1. This CDR3 region has 13 residues. V dropped 4 bases and J dropped 7; count of bases not matched to a gene: 4. In germline, CDR1 is SQVTM, CDR2 ANQGSEA. In nucleotides, the CDR3 is TGCAGCGTTGGTGGACAGGGGCCTGAAAAACTGTTTTTT. Translation gives CSVGGQGPEKLFF.

The chain combines TRBV27 with TRBJ1-2, with a weak D call TRBD1 (5 bases). The CDR3 runs to 14 residues. The V end lost 2 bases, the J end lost 8 bases, and 15 bases lay between the germline ends. Germline CDR1 MNHEY, CDR2 SMNVEV (reference sequence). The DNA for the CDR3 is TGTGCCAGCAGTTTACGCGCAGGGAGGGTCGGCTACACCTTC. It encodes CASSLRAGRVGYTF.

This rearrangement joins TRBV7-2 to TRBJ1-1, with 9 bases lining up with TRBD1. CDR1 is SGHTA, CDR2 FQGNSA, per germline. Germline trimming cut 2 bases from V and 10 bases from J; bases unmatched to any gene: 8. The CDR3 runs 14 residues. In DNA form, the CDR3 reads TGTGCCAGCAGCTTACCGAACAGGGGGCGGCTAGCTTTCTTT. Protein: CASSLPNRGRLAFF.

V and J are TRBV27 and TRBJ2-7; 11 bases map to TRBD2. The CDR3 covers 15 residues. Looked up from germline, CDR1 is MNHEY and CDR2 is SMNVEV (reference sequence). Trimming at V came to 0 bases and at J to 4 bases, leaving 2 bases not matched to a gene. This CDR3 is CASSLSASGRYEQYF. In DNA, the CDR3 is TGTGCCAGCAGTTTATCGGCTAGCGGGAGGTACGAGCAGTACTTC.

The chain recombines TRBV19 with TRBJ2-7, with 9 bases fitting TRBD1. The length of the CDR3 is 15 residues. In germline, CDR1 is LNHDA, CDR2 SQIVND (reference sequence). With V trimmed by 5 bases and J by 0 bases, 5 bases remained unmatched. Here the CDR3 reads CASSPGTGYSYEQYF. The CDR3 DNA follows: TGTGCCAGTAGTCCCGGGACAGGGTACTCCTACGAGCAGTACTTC.

This sequence joins TRBV6-6 and TRBJ1-2; the match to TRBD1 covers 10 bases. Trimming cost V 6 bases and J 6 bases; bases outside gene matches: 4. The germline CDR1 and CDR2 sequences are MNHNY and SVGAGI (reference sequence). This CDR3 contains 13 residues. DNA for the CDR3: TGTGCCAGCAGCCCAGGACAGGGGGATGGCTACACCTTC. It is translated as CASSPGQGDGYTF.

DNA for the CDR3: TGTGCCAGCAGTCCTTACAGGGGGCAGTCGCACGAGCAGTACTTC. Its protein product is CASSPYRGQSHEQYF. The chain combines TRBV27 with TRBJ2-7; 9 positions match TRBD1. With V trimmed by 5 bases and J by 5 bases, 10 bases remained unmatched. The CDR3 is 15 amino acids. CDR1 is MNHEY, CDR2 SMNVEV, per germline (reference sequence).

In this sample, this clone turned up a few times. This chain links TRBV4-3 with TRBJ2-5; TRBD2 matches 7 bases. The CDR3 covers 15 residues. The V gene end was trimmed by 1 base and the J gene end by 2 bases; junction bases not matched to a gene: 4. Germline loops: CDR1 LGHNA, CDR2 YSLEER. In DNA, the CDR3 is TGCGCCAGCAGCCAAGGACGGGGAGGGCAAGAGACCCAGTACTTC. Translating gives CASSQGRGGQETQYF.

In DNA form, the CDR3 reads TGTGCCAGCAGTCGGACTAGCGGACAAAACATTCAGTACTTC. Translated: CASSRTSGQNIQYF. This sequence joins TRBV28 and TRBJ2-4, with 10 bases aligning to TRBD2. The germline CDR1 and CDR2 sequences are MDHEN and SYDVKM. V lost 5 bases and J lost 5; bases outside the gene matches: 3. The CDR3 length is 14 residues.

The CDR3 here is CASSLTSGSLNEQFF. The CDR3 DNA follows: TGCGCCAGCAGCCTGACTAGCGGGAGTTTAAATGAGCAGTTCTTC. J is TRBJ2-1 and V is TRBV4-1, with 12 bases lining up with TRBD2. Germline lookup yields CDR1 MGHRA and CDR2 YSYEKL. V gave up 4 bases and J gave up 7 bases; unmatched junction bases: 5. The CDR3 is 15 amino acids.

The V call is TRBV7-9, the J call TRBJ1-1; tentative D call: TRBD1 (6 bases). The V gene lost 2 bases and the J gene lost 8 bases, with 15 bases spanning the gap. The length of the CDR3 is 14 residues. From germline, CDR1 is SEHNR and CDR2 FQNEAQ (reference sequence). CDR3 DNA: TGTGCCAGCAGCTTAACGAACTCCGGGACAGAAGCTTTCTTT. This translates into CASSLTNSGTEAFF. Based on the CDR3 plus reference TRBV7-9 and TRBJ1-1, the full variable domain is DTGVSQNPRHKITKRGQNVTFRCDPISEHNRLYWYRQTLGQGPEFLTYFQNEAQLEKSRLLSDRFSAERPKGSFSTLEIQRTEQGDSAMYLCASSLTNSGTEAFFGQGTRLTVV.

The chain joins TRBV15 to TRBJ2-7; 7 bases fit TRBD1. The CDR3 has 12 amino acids. V shed 2 bases and J 8 bases; nucleotides not matched to a gene: 3. Germline lookup yields CDR1 LNHNV and CDR2 YYDKDF (reference sequence). The CDR3: CATSRRDSQQYF. CDR3 nucleotide sequence: TGTGCCACCAGCAGAAGGGACAGCCAGCAGTACTTC.

V usage is TRBV9 and J usage is TRBJ2-3; 8 nucleotides match TRBD2. Germline V gives CDR1 SGDLS, CDR2 YYNGEE. Trimming cost V 1 base and J 5 bases; bases outside gene matches: 6. This CDR3 comprises 15 residues. For the CDR3, the DNA is TGTGCCAGCAGCGTATGGGAGCGGGGGATAGATACGCAGTATTTT. Translation: CASSVWERGIDTQYF.

The chain joins TRBV4-3 to TRBJ2-1; possibly TRBD2 for D (6 bases). V lost 0 bases and J lost 7, with 28 bases in between. The CDR3 sequence is 20 residues long. Germline assignment: CDR1 LGHNA and CDR2 YSLEER. The chain's CDR3 is CASSQETGAGSVPYSNEQFF. In nucleotides, the CDR3 is TGCGCCAGCAGCCAAGAAACGGGTGCGGGGTCAGTCCCCTACTCGAATGAGCAGTTCTTC.

The gene calls are TRBV4-3 and TRBJ2-2; 7 bases map to TRBD2. The CDR3 runs to 17 residues. V shed 1 base, J shed 4 bases, and the junction held 9 bases outside the gene matches. Per germline, CDR1 LGHNA and CDR2 YSLEER. CDR3 region: CASSQVIRGGGTGELFF. The CDR3 DNA reads as TGCGCCAGCAGCCAAGTAATAAGGGGCGGGGGCACCGGGGAGCTGTTTTTT.

This clone was picked up one time. An end of the junction differs from the germline gene, which may be a read error. The chain couples TRBV28 to TRBJ2-5, with 11 bases fitting TRBD2. Germline V gives CDR1 MDHEN, CDR2 SYDVKM. This CDR3 contains 17 residues. CDR3: CASSLEASGRTQKTQYF. The DNA for the CDR3 is TGTGCCAGCAGTTTAGAGGCTAGCGGGAGGACCCAAAAGACCCAGTACTTC.

The chain has TRBV4-3 and TRBJ2-1; no clear D. This CDR3 contains 13 residues. V dropped 0 bases and J dropped 10 bases, with 10 bases sitting between them. Germline V lookup: CDR1 LGHNA, CDR2 YSLEER. The CDR3 DNA follows: TGCGCCAGCAGCCAAGACCGGCTGAGGGAGCAGTTCTTC. This encodes CASSQDRLREQFF.

The V and J genes are TRBV15 and TRBJ2-7; 10 nucleotides match TRBD1. CDR3 length: 15 residues. Germline loops: CDR1 LNHNV, CDR2 YYDKDF (reference sequence). The V segment lost 4 bases and the J segment 7 bases; nucleotides outside the gene matches: 10. The CDR3 spells CATSTGQGTLREQYF. The CDR3 coding sequence is TGTGCCACCAGCACGGGACAGGGGACCCTACGAGAGCAGTACTTC.

The chain combines TRBV4-1 with TRBJ2-2; TRBD1 might be the D (5 bases). The V gene lost 3 bases and the J gene lost 9 bases, with 11 bases spanning the gap. Germline lookup yields CDR1 MGHRA and CDR2 YSYEKL. The CDR3 is 13 residues long. CDR3 DNA: TGCGCCAGCAGCCAGGAACTGGACAGGGAGCTGTTTTTT. Translated: CASSQELDRELFF.

This clone was counted only a few times. The V gene is TRBV4-2, the J gene TRBJ2-7; maybe TRBD1 (6 bases). The CDR3 contains 15 residues. Germline-derived CDR1 and CDR2 are LGHNA and YNFKEQ. The ends were cut back, 0 bases at V and 5 bases at J, with 14 bases in the middle. CDR3 loop: CASSQEGNRANEQYF. The CDR3 nucleotides read TGTGCCAGCAGCCAAGAAGGAAACAGGGCCAACGAGCAGTACTTC.

The CDR3, as DNA: TGTGCCAGCAGTCAAAACCCCACAGGGAACACTGAAGCTTTCTTT. Translated: CASSQNPTGNTEAFF. The V gene is TRBV6-6, the J gene TRBJ1-1, with a possible D match to TRBD1 (5 bases). V lost 5 bases and J lost 1, with 14 bases in between. The germline CDR1 and CDR2 sequences are MNHNY and SVGAGI (reference sequence). This CDR3 comprises 15 residues.

The chain combines TRBV4-2 with TRBJ1-5, with D possibly being TRBD1 (5 bases). There are 15 residues in the CDR3. The V end was cut by 0 bases, the J end by 4 bases, with 10 bases between. CDR1 and CDR2 from the germline V gene are LGHNA and YNFKEQ. The CDR3 loop is CASSQDGGDNQPQHF. The CDR3 coding sequence is TGTGCCAGCAGCCAAGATGGAGGGGATAATCAGCCCCAGCATTTT.

The chain employs TRBV5-1 and TRBJ2-2; 8 nucleotides match TRBD2. The CDR3 has 14 residues. The germline V gene has CDR1 SGHRS and CDR2 YFSETQ. The CDR3 DNA reads TGCGCAAGCGGCGCGGGGGGGAACACCGGGGAGCTGTTTTTT. It specifies CASGAGGNTGELFF.

V and J are TRBV5-1 and TRBJ2-3; D is possibly TRBD1 (6 bases). The V and J ends lost 4 bases and 3 bases respectively, with 18 bases between them. CDR3 length: 16 residues. CDR1 is SGHRS and CDR2 is YFSETQ in the germline V gene. CDR3 amino acids: CASSPPSGVGTDTQYF. CDR3 bases: TGCGCCAGCAGCCCGCCTTCAGGGGTCGGGACAGATACGCAGTATTTT.

J is TRBJ2-2 and V is TRBV6-1, with TRBD1 as a possible D gene (5 bases). The V and J ends lost 4 bases and 6 bases respectively, with 18 bases between them. The CDR3 is 16 residues long. The germline V gene has CDR1 MNHNS and CDR2 SASEGT. DNA for the CDR3: TGTGCCAGCAGTGCCCCAGGGCCCGCCCGGTCCGGGGAGCTGTTTTTT. The encoded protein is CASSAPGPARSGELFF.

As for this clone: Mismatch with germline at one junction end may stem from a read error. CDR3 in DNA: TGTGCCAGCAGAGGTGCAGGGGGTGGAAACGCCATATATTTT. The encoded protein is CASRGAGGGNAIYF. The chain recombines TRBV7-9 with TRBJ1-3, with 7 bases identical to TRBD1. Germline V gives CDR1 SEHNR, CDR2 FQNEAQ (reference sequence). There are 14 residues in the CDR3.